What follows describes a single T cell receptor (beta chain). What it binds is unknown. The data were obtained in a study of response to subunit inactivated influenza vaccine. Regarding the study as a whole: The authors proposed limited new T cell recruitment per seasonal influenza vaccination.

MiXCR, run by TCRdb on the RT-PCR reads, gives a single entry per CDR3 protein. The profile shows 710,000 or so distinct CDR3 sequences, less than 20% of them singletons. The CDR3 runs to 15 residues. Trimming left V 5 bases short and J 4 bases short, with 17 bases between. Germline CDR1 reads SGHVS; CDR2 reads FNYEAQ. The material sequenced was PBMCs from blood, taken 12 days after vaccination. V and J are TRBV7-6 and TRBJ1-1, with a possible D match to TRBD1 (5 bases). The source is a man in his fifties who received an inactivated influenza vaccine. The CDR3, as DNA: TGTGCCAGCAGCCCAGGTCAGCAGGGCGGCACTGAAGCTTTCTTT. Translating it yields CASSPGQQGGTEAFF.